Listed below are T cell receptor beta chains from one sample, sequenced in a study of cytomegalovirus exposure and HLA in healthy donors. TCRdb's table, derived via immunoSEQ multiplex PCR, lists solely in-frame clones and lacks some. The sample carries around 70,000 clones, around 96% recorded once. The sample consisted of PBMCs. The receptors were sampled from a man aged 18 to 30 in good health and CMV-seronegative. Each CDR3 is given with its conserved first and last residue. A D gene is named only where the DNA matches it firmly. The listing skips clone size in some rows; elsewhere it reads once, few, many or a size class.

j_gene: TRBJ2-3; abundance: .; v_gene: TRBV5-1; d_gene: TRBD2; CDR3aa: CASSLARGGDTDTQYF; CDR3nt: TGCGCCAGCAGCTTGGCCCGCGGGGGGGACACAGATACGCAGTATTTT
j_gene: TRBJ1-2; abundance: .; v_gene: TRBV5-5; d_gene: TRBD1; CDR3aa: CASSLGAPGQGIDGYTF; CDR3nt: TGTGCCAGCAGCTTGGGGGCACCGGGACAGGGTATTGATGGCTACACCTTC
j_gene: TRBJ2-1; abundance: .; v_gene: TRBV5-1; d_gene: TRBD1; CDR3aa: CASSPAPNRGNGNEQFF; CDR3nt: TGCGCCAGCAGCCCGGCCCCGAACAGGGGGAACGGCAATGAGCAGTTCTTC
j_gene: TRBJ1-1; abundance: .; v_gene: TRBV9; d_gene: .; CDR3aa: CASSVANQMNTEAFF; CDR3nt: TGTGCCAGCAGCGTAGCAAACCAGATGAACACTGAAGCTTTCTTT
j_gene: TRBJ2-5; abundance: medium-sized; v_gene: TRBV6-1; d_gene: TRBD2; CDR3aa: CASSELAGGQETQYF; CDR3nt: TGTGCCAGCAGTGAACTAGCGGGGGGGCAAGAGACCCAGTACTTC
j_gene: TRBJ1-4; abundance: once; v_gene: TRBV7-6; d_gene: TRBD1; CDR3aa: CASSEGTGWEKLFF; CDR3nt: TGTGCCAGCAGCGAGGGGACAGGCTGGGAAAAACTGTTTTTT
j_gene: TRBJ2-3; abundance: .; v_gene: TRBV29-1; d_gene: .; CDR3aa: CSVDWSSTDTQYF; CDR3nt: TGCAGCGTTGATTGGAGTAGCACAGATACGCAGTATTTT
j_gene: TRBJ2-7; abundance: .; v_gene: TRBV12-5; d_gene: TRBD1; CDR3aa: CASGLARTGHEQYF; CDR3nt: TGTGCTAGTGGTTTGGCCCGGACAGGGCACGAGCAGTACTTC
j_gene: TRBJ1-6; abundance: .; v_gene: TRBV5-6; d_gene: TRBD1; CDR3aa: CASSWATGGETYNSPLHF; CDR3nt: TGTGCCAGCAGCTGGGCTACAGGGGGGGAAACCTATAATTCACCCCTCCACTTT
j_gene: TRBJ1-1; abundance: .; v_gene: TRBV5-1; d_gene: .; CDR3aa: CASSPSGTEAFF; CDR3nt: TGCGCCAGCAGCCCTTCCGGTACTGAAGCTTTCTTT
j_gene: TRBJ2-7; abundance: .; v_gene: TRBV5-5; d_gene: .; CDR3aa: CASSSDRSYEQYF; CDR3nt: TGTGCCAGCAGCTCGGACAGATCCTACGAGCAGTACTTC
j_gene: TRBJ2-2; abundance: once; v_gene: TRBV19; d_gene: .; CDR3aa: CASSIGETGELFF; CDR3nt: TGTGCCAGTAGTATAGGGGAGACCGGGGAGCTGTTTTTT
j_gene: TRBJ2-7; abundance: .; v_gene: TRBV2; d_gene: .; CDR3aa: CASSERGGTYEQYF; CDR3nt: TGTGCCAGCAGTGAAAGGGGGGGGACCTACGAGCAGTACTTC
j_gene: TRBJ2-1; abundance: .; v_gene: TRBV6-4; d_gene: TRBD1; CDR3aa: CASSDSDRVNEQFF; CDR3nt: TGTGCCAGCAGTGACTCGGACAGGGTAAATGAGCAGTTCTTC
j_gene: TRBJ2-5; abundance: .; v_gene: TRBV6-1; d_gene: TRBD2; CDR3aa: CASRLTSGGQETQYF; CDR3nt: TGTGCCAGCAGATTGACTAGCGGAGGCCAAGAGACCCAGTACTTC
j_gene: TRBJ1-2; abundance: .; v_gene: TRBV6-1; d_gene: .; CDR3aa: CASSETPGAGYGYTF; CDR3nt: TGTGCCAGCAGTGAAACCCCGGGCGCGGGGTATGGCTACACCTTC
j_gene: TRBJ2-1; abundance: .; v_gene: TRBV11-2; d_gene: TRBD1; CDR3aa: CASSEGQGIMTYNEQFF; CDR3nt: TGTGCCAGCAGCGAAGGACAGGGCATCATGACCTACAATGAGCAGTTCTTC
j_gene: TRBJ1-4; abundance: .; v_gene: TRBV5-4; d_gene: .; CDR3aa: CASSLPGISEKLFF; CDR3nt: TGTGCCAGCAGCTTGCCCGGGATTAGTGAAAAACTGTTTTTT
j_gene: TRBJ2-7; abundance: .; v_gene: TRBV7-2; d_gene: .; CDR3aa: CASSAILSYEQYF; CDR3nt: TGTGCCAGCAGCGCGATCCTCTCCTACGAGCAGTACTTC
j_gene: TRBJ2-5; abundance: .; v_gene: TRBV5-4; d_gene: TRBD1; CDR3aa: CASSLPISGTAQETQYF; CDR3nt: TGTGCCAGCAGCTTGCCAATATCCGGGACAGCACAAGAGACCCAGTACTTC
j_gene: TRBJ1-2; abundance: .; v_gene: TRBV19; d_gene: .; CDR3aa: CASSISGSNYGYTF; CDR3nt: TGTGCCAGTAGTATATCAGGTTCTAACTATGGCTACACCTTC
j_gene: TRBJ1-1; abundance: .; v_gene: TRBV30; d_gene: .; CDR3aa: CAWSVGVNTEAFF; CDR3nt: TGTGCCTGGAGTGTAGGGGTGAACACTGAAGCTTTCTTT
j_gene: TRBJ1-4; abundance: .; v_gene: TRBV30; d_gene: .; CDR3aa: CAWSAQTGTSGEKLFF; CDR3nt: TGTGCCTGGAGTGCCCAAACCGGGACTAGTGGTGAAAAACTGTTTTTT
j_gene: TRBJ2-1; abundance: .; v_gene: TRBV6-4; d_gene: TRBD2; CDR3aa: CASSDASGGFNEQFF; CDR3nt: TGTGCCAGCAGTGATGCTAGCGGGGGGTTCAATGAGCAGTTCTTC